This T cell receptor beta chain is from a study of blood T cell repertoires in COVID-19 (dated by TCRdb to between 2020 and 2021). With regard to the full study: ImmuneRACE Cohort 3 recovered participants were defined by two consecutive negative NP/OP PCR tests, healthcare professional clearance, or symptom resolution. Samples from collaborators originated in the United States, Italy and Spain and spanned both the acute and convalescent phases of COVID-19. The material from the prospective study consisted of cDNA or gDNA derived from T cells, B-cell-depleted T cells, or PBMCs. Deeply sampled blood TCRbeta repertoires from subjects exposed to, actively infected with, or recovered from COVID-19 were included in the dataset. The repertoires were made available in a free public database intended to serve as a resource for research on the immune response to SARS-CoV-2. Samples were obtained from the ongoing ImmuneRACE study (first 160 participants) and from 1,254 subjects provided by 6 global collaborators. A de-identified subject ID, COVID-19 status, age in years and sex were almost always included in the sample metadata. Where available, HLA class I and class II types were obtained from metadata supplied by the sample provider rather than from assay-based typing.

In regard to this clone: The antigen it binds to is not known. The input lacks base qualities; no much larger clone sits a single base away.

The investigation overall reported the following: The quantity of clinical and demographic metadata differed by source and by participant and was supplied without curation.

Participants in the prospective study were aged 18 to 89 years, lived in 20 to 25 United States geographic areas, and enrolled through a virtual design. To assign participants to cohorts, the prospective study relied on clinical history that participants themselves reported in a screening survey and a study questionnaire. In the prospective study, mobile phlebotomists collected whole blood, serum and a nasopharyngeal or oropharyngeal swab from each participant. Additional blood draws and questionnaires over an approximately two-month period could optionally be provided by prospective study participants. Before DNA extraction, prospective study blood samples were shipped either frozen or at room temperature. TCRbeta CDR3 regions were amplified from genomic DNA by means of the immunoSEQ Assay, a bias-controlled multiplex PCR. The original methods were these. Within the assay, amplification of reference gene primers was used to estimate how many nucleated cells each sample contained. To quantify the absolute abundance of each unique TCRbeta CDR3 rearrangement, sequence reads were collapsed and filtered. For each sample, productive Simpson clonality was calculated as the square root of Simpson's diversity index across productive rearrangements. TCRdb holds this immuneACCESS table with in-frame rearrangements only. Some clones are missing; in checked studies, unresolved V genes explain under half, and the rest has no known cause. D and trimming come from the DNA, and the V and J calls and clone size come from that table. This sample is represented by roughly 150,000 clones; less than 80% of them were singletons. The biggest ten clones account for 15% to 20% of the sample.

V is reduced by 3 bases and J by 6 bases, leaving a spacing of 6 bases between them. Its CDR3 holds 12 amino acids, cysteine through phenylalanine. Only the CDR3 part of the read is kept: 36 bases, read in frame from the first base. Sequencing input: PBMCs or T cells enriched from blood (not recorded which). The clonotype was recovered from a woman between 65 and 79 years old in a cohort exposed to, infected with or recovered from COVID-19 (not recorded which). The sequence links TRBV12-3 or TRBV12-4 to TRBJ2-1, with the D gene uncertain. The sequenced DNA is TGTGCCAGCAGTTTCGTGCGCAATGAGCAGTTCTTC. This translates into CASSFVRNEQFF.